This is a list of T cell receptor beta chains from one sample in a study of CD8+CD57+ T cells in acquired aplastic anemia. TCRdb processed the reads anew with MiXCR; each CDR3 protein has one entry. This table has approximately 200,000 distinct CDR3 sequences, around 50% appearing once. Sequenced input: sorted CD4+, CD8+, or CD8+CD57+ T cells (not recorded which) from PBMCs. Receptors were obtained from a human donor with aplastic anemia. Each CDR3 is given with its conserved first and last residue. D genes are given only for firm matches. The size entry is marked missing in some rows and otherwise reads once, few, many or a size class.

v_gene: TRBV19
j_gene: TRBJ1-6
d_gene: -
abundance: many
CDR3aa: CASSSRVQSSPLHF
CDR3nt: TGTGCCAGTAGTTCCCGGGTACAAAGTTCACCCCTCCACTTT

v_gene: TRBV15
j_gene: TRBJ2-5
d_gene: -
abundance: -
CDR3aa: CATSRANPKRETQYF
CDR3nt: TGTGCCACCAGCAGAGCTAACCCCAAACGGGAGACCCAGTACTTC

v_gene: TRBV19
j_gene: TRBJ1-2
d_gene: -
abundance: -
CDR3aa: CASSTGSRGYTF
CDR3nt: TGTGCCAGTAGTACAGGGTCTCGGGGCTACACCTTC

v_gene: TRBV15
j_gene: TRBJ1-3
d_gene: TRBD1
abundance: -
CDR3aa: CATKVQGTIPGRF
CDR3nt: TGTGCCACCAAGGTACAGGGGACAATCCCGGGTAGATTT

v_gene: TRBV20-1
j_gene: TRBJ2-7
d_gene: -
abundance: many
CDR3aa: CSARDASSDYEQYF
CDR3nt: TGCAGTGCTAGAGACGCTAGCAGTGACTACGAGCAGTACTTC

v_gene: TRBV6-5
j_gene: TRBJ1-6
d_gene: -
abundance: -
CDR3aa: CASRDQYSPLHF
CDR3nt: TGTGCCAGCAGGGACCAATATTCACCCCTCCACTTT

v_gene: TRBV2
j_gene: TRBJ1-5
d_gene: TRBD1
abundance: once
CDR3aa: CASSEGRGPNQPQHF
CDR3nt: TGTGCCAGCAGTGAGGGCAGGGGGCCTAATCAGCCCCAGCATTTT

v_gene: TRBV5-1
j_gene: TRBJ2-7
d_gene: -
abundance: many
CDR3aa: CASSLGTASYEQYF
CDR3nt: TGCGCCAGCAGCTTGGGGACAGCATCCTACGAGCAGTACTTC

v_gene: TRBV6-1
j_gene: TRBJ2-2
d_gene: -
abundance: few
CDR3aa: CASTQTRGGELFF
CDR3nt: TGTGCCAGCACCCAAACCAGGGGCGGGGAGCTGTTTTTT

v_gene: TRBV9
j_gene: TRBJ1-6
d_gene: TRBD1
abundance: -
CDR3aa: CASSARQGRTPLHF
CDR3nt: TGTGCCAGCAGCGCCAGACAGGGTCGGACACCCCTCCACTTT

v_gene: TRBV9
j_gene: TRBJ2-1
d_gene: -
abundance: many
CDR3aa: CASSVEGGRQFF
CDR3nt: TGTGCCAGCAGCGTAGAGGGGGGCAGGCAGTTCTTC

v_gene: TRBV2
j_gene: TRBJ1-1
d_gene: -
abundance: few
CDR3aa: CASSVGTEAFF
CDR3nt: TGTGCCAGCAGTGTCGGGACTGAAGCTTTCTTT

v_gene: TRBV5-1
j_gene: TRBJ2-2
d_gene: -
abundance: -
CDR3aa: CASCGIKSNTGELFF
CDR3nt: TGCGCCAGCTGCGGGATAAAATCGAACACCGGGGAGCTGTTTTTT

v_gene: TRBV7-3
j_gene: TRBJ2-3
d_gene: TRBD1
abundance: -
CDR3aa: CASSKRTGTQYF
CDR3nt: TGTGCCAGCAGCAAGCGGACAGGGACGCAGTATTTT

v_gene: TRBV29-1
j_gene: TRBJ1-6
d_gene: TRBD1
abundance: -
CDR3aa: CSVGDRNSPLHF
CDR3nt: TGCAGCGTTGGGGACAGGAATTCACCCCTCCACTTT

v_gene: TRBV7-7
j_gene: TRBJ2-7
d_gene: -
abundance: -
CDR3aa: CASSPGGHEQYF
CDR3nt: TGTGCTAGCAGTCCCGGGGGGCACGAGCAGTACTTC